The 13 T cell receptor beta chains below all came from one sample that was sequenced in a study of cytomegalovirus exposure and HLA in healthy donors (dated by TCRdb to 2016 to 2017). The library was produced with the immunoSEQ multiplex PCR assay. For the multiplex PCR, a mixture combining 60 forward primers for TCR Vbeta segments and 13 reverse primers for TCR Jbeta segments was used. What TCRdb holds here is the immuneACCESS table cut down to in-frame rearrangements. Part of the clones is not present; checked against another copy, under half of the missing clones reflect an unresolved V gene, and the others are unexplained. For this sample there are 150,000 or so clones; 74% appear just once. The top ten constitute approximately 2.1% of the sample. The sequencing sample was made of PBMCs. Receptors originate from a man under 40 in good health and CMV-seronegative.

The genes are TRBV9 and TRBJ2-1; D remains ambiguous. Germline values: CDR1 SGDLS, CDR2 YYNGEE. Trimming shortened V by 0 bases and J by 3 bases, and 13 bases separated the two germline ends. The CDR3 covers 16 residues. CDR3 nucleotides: TGTGCCAGCAGCGTAGGACTGAGTAGTCTCTACAATGAGCAGTTCTTC. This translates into CASSVGLSSLYNEQFF.

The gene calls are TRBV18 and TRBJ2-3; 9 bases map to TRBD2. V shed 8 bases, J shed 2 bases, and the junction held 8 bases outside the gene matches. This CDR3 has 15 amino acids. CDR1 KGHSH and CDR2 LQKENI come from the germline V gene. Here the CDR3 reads CASSSGGTFTDTQYF. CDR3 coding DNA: TGTGCCAGCAGTAGCGGGGGTACCTTCACAGATACGCAGTATTTT.

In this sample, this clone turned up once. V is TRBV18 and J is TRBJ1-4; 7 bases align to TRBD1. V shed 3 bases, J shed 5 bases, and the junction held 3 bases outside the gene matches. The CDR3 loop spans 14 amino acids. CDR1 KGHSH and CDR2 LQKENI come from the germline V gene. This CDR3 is CASSPGQSNEKLFF. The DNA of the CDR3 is TGTGCCAGCTCACCGGGACAGTCGAATGAAAAACTGTTTTTT.

The CDR3 loop reads CASSHSRRDTQYF. The CDR3, as DNA: TGTGCCAGCAGTCACAGCCGGCGAGATACGCAGTATTTT. The rearrangement links TRBV6-5 to TRBJ2-3, with unresolved D. The CDR3 totals 13 residues. The V and J ends lost 5 bases and 5 bases respectively, with 11 bases between them. Germline assignment: CDR1 MNHEY and CDR2 SVGAGI.

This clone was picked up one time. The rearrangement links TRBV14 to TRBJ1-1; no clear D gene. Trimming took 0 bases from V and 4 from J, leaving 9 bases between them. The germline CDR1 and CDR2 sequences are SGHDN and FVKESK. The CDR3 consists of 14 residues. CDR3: CASSQDTRSTEAFF. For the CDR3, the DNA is TGTGCCAGCAGCCAAGATACCCGGTCCACTGAAGCTTTCTTT.

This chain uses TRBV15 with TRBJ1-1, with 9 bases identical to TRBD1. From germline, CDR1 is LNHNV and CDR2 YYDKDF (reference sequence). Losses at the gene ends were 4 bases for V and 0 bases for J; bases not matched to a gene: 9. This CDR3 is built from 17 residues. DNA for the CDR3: TGTGCCACCAGCATGGACAGGGGACGGGGAATGAACACTGAAGCTTTCTTT. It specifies CATSMDRGRGMNTEAFF.

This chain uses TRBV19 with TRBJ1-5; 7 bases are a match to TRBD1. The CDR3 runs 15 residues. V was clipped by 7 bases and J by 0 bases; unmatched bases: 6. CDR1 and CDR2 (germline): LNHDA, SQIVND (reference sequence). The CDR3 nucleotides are TGTGCCAGTACCTGGGGGGACAGTAGCAATCAGCCCCAGCATTTT. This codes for CASTWGDSSNQPQHF.

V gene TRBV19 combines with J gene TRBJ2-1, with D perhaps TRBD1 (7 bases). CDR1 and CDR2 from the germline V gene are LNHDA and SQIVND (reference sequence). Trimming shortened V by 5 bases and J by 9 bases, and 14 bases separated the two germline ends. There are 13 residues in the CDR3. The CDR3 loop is CASSSGGLGEQFF. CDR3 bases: TGTGCCAGTAGTTCAGGGGGACTGGGTGAGCAGTTCTTC.

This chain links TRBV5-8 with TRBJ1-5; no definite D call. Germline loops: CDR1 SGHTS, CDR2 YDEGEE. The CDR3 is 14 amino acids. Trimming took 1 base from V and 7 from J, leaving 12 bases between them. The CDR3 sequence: CASSLPNRWQPQHF. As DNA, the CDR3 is TGTGCCAGCAGCTTGCCCAACAGATGGCAGCCCCAGCATTTT.

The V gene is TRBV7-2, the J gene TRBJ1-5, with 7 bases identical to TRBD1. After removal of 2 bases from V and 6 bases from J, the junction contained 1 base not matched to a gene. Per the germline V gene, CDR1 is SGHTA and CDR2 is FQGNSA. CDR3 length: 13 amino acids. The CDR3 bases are TGTGCCAGCAGCTTACCAGGGGGTCAGCCCCAGCATTTT. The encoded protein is CASSLPGGQPQHF. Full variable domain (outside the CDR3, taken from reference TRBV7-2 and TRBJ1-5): GAGVSQSPSNKVTEKGKDVELRCDPISGHTALYWYRQSLGQGLEFLIYFQGNSAPDKSGLPSDRFSAERTGGSVSTLTIQRTQQEDSAVYLCASSLPGGQPQHFGDGTRLSIL.

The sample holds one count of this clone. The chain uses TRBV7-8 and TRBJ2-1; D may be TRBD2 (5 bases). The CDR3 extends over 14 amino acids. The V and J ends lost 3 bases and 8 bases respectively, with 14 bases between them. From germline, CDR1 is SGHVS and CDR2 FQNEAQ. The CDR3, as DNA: TGTGCCAGCAGCTTCCTAGGGAGTTACGATGAGCAGTTCTTC. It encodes CASSFLGSYDEQFF.

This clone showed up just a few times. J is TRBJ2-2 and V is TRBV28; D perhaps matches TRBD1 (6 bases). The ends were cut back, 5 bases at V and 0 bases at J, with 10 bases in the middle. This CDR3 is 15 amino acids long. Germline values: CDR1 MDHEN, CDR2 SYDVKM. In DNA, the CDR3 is TGTGCCAGCAGTCCCGGGACACCGAACACCGGGGAGCTGTTTTTT. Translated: CASSPGTPNTGELFF.

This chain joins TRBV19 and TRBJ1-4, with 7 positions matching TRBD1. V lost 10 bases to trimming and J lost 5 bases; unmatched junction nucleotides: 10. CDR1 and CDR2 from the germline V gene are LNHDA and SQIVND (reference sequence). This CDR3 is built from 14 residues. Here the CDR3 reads CATKLGTANEKLFF. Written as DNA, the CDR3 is TGTGCCACCAAGCTCGGGACAGCAAATGAAAAACTGTTTTTT.